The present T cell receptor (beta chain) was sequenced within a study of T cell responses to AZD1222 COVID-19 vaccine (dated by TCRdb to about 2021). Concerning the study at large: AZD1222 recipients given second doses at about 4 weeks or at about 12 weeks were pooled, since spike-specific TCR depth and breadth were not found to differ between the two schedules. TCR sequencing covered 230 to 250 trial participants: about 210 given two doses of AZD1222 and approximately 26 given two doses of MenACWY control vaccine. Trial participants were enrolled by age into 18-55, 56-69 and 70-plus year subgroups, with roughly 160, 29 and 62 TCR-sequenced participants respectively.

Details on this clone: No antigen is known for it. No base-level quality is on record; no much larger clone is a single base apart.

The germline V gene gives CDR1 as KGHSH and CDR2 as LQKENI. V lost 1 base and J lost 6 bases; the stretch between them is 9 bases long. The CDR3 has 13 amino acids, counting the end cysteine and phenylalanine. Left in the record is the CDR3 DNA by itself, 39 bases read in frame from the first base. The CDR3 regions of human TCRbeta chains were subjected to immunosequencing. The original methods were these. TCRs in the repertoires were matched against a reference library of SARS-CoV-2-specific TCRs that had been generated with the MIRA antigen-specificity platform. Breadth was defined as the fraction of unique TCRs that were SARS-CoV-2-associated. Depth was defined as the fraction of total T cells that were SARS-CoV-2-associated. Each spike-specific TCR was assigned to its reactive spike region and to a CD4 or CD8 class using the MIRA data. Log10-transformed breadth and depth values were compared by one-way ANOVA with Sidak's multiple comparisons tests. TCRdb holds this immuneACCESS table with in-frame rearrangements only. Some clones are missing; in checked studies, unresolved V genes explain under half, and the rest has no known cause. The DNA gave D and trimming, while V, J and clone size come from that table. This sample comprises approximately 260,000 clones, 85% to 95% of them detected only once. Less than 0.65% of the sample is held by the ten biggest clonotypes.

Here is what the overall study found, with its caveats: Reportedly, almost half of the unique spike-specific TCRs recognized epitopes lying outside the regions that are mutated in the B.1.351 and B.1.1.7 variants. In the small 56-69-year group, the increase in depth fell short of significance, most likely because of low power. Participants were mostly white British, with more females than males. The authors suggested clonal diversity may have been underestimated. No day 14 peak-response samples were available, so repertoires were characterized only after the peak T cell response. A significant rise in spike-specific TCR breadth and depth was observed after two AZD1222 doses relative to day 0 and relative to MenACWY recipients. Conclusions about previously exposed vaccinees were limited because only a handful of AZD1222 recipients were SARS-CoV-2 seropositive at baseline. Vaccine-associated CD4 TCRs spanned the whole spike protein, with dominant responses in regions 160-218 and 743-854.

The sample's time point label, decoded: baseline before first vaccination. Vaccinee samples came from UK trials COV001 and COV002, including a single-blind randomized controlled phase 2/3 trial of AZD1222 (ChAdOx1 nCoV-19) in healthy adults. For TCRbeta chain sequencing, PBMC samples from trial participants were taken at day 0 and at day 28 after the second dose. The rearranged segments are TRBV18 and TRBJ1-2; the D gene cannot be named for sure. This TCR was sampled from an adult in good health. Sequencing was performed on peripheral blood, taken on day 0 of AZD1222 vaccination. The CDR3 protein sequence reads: CASSPRLEDGYTF. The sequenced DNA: TGTGCCAGCTCACCACGGTTGGAGGATGGCTACACCTTC.